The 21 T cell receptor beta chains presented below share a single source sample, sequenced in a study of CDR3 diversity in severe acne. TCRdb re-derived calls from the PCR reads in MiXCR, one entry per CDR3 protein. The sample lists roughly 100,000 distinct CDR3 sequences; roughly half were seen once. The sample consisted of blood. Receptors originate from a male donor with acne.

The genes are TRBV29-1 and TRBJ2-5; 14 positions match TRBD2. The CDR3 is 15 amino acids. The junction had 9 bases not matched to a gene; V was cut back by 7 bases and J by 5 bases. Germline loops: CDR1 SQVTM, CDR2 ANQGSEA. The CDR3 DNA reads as TGCAGCGACCTATCGACTAGCGGGAGGGGCGAGACCCAGTACTTC. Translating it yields CSDLSTSGRGETQYF.

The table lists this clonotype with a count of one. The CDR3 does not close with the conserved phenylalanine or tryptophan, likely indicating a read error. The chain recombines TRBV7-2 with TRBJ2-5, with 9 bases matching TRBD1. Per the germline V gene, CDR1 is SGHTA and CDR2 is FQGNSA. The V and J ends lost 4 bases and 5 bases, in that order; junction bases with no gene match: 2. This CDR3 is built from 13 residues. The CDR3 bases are TGTGCCAGCAGCTGGACAGGGGAGGAGACCCAGTACTCC. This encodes CASSWTGEETQYS.

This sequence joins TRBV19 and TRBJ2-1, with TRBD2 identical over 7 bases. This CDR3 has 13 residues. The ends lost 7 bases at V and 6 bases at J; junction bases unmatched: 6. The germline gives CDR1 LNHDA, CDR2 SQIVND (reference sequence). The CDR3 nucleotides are TGTGCCAGTAACGGCGGGAGATCCAATGAGCAGTTCTTC. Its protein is CASNGGRSNEQFF.

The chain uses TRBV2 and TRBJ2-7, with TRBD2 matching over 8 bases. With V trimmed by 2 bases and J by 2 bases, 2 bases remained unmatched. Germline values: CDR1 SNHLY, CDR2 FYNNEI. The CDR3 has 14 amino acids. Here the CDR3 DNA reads TGTGCCAGCAGTGAAACTAGCGGCCCCTACGAGCAGTACTTC. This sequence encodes CASSETSGPYEQYF.

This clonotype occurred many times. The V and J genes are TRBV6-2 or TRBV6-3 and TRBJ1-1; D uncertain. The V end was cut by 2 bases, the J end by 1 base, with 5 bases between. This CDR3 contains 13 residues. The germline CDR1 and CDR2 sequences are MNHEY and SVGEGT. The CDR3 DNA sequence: TGTGCCAGCAGTTACAAGGAGAACACTGAAGCTTTCTTT. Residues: CASSYKENTEAFF.

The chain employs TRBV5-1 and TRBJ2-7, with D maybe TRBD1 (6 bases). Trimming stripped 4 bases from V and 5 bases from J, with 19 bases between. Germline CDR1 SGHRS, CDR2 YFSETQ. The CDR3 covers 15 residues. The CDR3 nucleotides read TGCGCCAGCAGCCTCTACAGGGTTCCGGGGCACGAGCAGTACTTC. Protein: CASSLYRVPGHEQYF.

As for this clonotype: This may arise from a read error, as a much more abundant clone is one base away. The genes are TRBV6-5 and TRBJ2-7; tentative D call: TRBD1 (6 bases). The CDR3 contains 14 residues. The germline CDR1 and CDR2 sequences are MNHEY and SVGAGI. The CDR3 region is CACSSPDSFYEQYV. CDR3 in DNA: TGTGCCTGCAGTTCCCCGGACAGCTTCTACGAGCAGTACGTC.

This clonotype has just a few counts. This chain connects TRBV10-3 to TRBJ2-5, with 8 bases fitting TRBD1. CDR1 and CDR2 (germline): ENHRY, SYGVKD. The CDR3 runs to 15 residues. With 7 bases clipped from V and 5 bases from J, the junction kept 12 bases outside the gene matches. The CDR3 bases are TGTGCCATCAAGCCGGGACAGGAGACCGTTGAGACCCAGTACTTC. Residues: CAIKPGQETVETQYF.

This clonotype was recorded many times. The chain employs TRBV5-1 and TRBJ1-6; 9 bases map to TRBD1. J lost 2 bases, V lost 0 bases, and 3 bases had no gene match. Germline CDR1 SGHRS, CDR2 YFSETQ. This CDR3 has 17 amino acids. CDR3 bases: TGCGCCAGCAGCTTGGAACAGGGGGCCGCCTATAATTCACCCCTCCACTTT. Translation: CASSLEQGAAYNSPLHF.

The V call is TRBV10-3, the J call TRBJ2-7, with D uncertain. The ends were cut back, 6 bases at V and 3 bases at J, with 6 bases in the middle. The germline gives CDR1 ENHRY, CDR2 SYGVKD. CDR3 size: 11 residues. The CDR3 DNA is TGTGCCATCAGCGCTAGCTACGAGCAGTACTTC. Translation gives CAISASYEQYF.

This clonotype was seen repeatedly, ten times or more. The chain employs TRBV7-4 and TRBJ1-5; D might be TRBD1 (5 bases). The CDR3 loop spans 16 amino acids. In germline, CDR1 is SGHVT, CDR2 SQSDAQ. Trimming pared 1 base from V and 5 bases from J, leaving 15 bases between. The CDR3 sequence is CASSLGRQGRYQPQHF. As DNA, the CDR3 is TGTGCCAGCAGCTTAGGAAGGCAGGGAAGGTATCAGCCCCAGCATTTT.

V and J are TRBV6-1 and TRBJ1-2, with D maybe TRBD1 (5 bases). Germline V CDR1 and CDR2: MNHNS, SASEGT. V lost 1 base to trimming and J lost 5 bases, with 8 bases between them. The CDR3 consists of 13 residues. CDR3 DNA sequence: TGTGCCAGCAGTGAAGTAAGGGGTTATGGCTACACCTTC. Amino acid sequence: CASSEVRGYGYTF.

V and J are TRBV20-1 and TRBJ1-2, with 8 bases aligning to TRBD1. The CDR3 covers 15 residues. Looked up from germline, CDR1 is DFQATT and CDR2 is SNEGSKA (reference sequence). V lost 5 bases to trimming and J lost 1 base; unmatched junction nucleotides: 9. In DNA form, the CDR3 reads TGCAGTGCTTTCCCGGGACAGGTCGTTAACTATGGCTACACCTTC. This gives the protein CSAFPGQVVNYGYTF.

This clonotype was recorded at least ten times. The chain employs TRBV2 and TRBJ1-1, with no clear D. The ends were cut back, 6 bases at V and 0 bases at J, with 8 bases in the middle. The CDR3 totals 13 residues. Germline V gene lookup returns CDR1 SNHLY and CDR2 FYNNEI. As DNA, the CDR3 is TGTGCCAGCAGCTATCAAGTGAACACTGAAGCTTTCTTT. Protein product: CASSYQVNTEAFF.

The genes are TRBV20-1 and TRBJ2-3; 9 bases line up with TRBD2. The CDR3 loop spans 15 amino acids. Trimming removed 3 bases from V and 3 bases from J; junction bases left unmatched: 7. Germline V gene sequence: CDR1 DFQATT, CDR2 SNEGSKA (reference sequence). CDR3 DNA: TGCAGTGCTAGCTGCATAGCGGGAGTAACAGATACGCAGTATTTT. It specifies CSASCIAGVTDTQYF.

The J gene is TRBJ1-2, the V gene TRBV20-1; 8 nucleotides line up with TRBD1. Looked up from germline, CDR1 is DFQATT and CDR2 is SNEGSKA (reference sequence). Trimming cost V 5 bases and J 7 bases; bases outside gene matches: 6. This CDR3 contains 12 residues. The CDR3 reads CSAPQGVVGYTF. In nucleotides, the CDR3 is TGCAGTGCTCCACAGGGGGTAGTTGGCTACACCTTC.

CDR3 region: CASSLVPRGEASKNIQYF. CDR3 DNA: TGTGCCAGCAGCTTGGTACCCCGGGGTGAGGCCAGCAAAAACATTCAGTACTTC. J is TRBJ2-4 and V is TRBV7-2; the D gene is possibly TRBD2 (5 bases). This CDR3 comprises 18 residues. CDR1 is SGHTA and CDR2 is FQGNSA in the germline V gene. Trimming removed 3 bases at V and 3 bases at J, with 21 bases between.

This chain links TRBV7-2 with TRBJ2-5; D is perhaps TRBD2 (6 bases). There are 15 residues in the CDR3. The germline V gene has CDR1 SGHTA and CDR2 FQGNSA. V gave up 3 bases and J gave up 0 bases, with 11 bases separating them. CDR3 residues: CASSLTAGYQETQYF. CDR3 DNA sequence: TGTGCCAGCAGCTTGACAGCGGGCTACCAAGAGACCCAGTACTTC.

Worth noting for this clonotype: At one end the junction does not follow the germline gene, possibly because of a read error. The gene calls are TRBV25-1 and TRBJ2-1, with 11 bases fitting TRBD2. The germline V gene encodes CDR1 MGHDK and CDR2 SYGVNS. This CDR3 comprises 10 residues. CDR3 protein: CAIPGLAEVF. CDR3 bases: TGTGCCATCCCGGGACTAGCGGAGGTCTTC.

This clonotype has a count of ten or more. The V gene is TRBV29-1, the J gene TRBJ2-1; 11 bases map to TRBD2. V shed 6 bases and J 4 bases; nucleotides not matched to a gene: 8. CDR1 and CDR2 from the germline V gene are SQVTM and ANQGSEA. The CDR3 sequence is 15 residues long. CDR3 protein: CSVYGTSGTYNEQFF. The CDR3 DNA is TGCAGCGTCTACGGGACTAGCGGAACTTACAATGAGCAGTTCTTC.

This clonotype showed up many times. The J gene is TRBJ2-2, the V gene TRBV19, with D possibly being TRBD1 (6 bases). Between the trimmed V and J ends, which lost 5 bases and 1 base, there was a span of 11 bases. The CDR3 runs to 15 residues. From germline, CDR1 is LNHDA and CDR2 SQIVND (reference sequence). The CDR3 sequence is CASSAGTLNTGELFF. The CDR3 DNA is TGTGCCAGTAGTGCCGGGACACTGAACACCGGGGAGCTGTTTTTT.